The sequence of this T cell receptor beta chain was determined in a study of T cells after yellow fever vaccination. Across the whole study: Where fractions had low cell numbers, libraries were prepared from them with the SMART-Seq v4 Ultra Low Input RNA kit. General study findings and limits: The booster saw the reappearance of most primary-vaccination clones (nearly 98% CD4, roughly 87% CD8). Repertoires sorted by FACS could include abundant clonotypes that are contaminants from the bulk population.

Worth noting for this clonotype: Its antigen is not identified.

By 5'RACE template switching, TCR cDNA was produced, with a universal primer site and UMIs added in the process. One entry per CDR3 protein, called by TCRdb with MiXCR from the 5' RACE reads. The data contain around 250,000 distinct CDR3 sequences, roughly 5.6% of them singletons. The CDR3 spans 13 residues. Germline CDR1 reads DFQATT; CDR2 reads SNEGSKA (reference sequence). Trimming left V 3 bases short and J 0 bases short, with 8 bases between. V is TRBV20-1 and J is TRBJ1-2; D unclear. Specimen: CD4+ T cells sorted from PBMCs, collected on the day of the yellow fever booster vaccination. The clonotype was recovered from a young man who received the YFV17D yellow fever vaccine. In DNA form, the CDR3 reads TGCAGTGCTAGTGGAGCCACTAACTATGGCTACACCTTC. Translating gives CSASGATNYGYTF.